The rows below give T cell receptor beta chains drawn from one sample of a study of T cell repertoires in cytomegalovirus infection. TCRdb called the reads again in MiXCR, with one record for every CDR3 protein. The table has some 220,000 distinct CDR3 sequences, around 40% seen once. Their target antigens are unknown. The sequencing here drew on CD8+ T cells from cultured PBMCs, taken from culture after CMV antigen stimulation. The receptor source for this set is a human donor in good health (CMV status not recorded). Some clones in this sample may be carry-over from other donors' samples. Both conserved end residues are part of each CDR3. The D gene is left open where the match is weak. Clone size is not always given. Where it is, it says once, few, many or a class for expanded clones.

v_call	clone_size	j_call	cdr3_length	d_call	cdr3_nt	cdr3_aa
TRBV7-2	.	TRBJ2-2	18	TRBD2	TGTGCCAGCAGCCCTTCGGGGTGGCTAGCGGGGTTTACCGGGGAGCTGTTTTTT	CASSPSGWLAGFTGELFF
TRBV7-2	many	TRBJ1-1	18	TRBD1	TGTGCCAGCAGCTTGAGGGGACAGGGGGCGCTAGGAAGGACTGAAGCTTTCTTT	CASSLRGQGALGRTEAFF
TRBV11-2	.	TRBJ1-1	14	.	TGTGCCAGCAGCTTAATGACACAGAACACTGAAGCTTTCTTT	CASSLMTQNTEAFF
TRBV7-6	few	TRBJ2-3	15	TRBD1	TGTGCCAGCAGCTTCCGGGACAGGGACGCAGATACGCAGTATTTT	CASSFRDRDADTQYF
TRBV20-1	few	TRBJ2-7	17	TRBD2	TGCAGTGCTAGAAGTGAAACTAGCGGGGGCGCCACTTACGAGCAGTACTTC	CSARSETSGGATYEQYF
TRBV10-3	few	TRBJ2-7	14	.	TGTGCCATCGGACGAGGAGGGAATTCCTACGAGCAGTACTTC	CAIGRGGNSYEQYF
TRBV7-9	many	TRBJ2-7	13	TRBD2	TGTGCCAGCAGCGGGACTAGCGGCTACGAGCAGTACTTC	CASSGTSGYEQYF
TRBV5-4	once	TRBJ2-1	15	.	TGTGCCAGCAGCTTTATGGCAGGAATAGACGATGAGCAGTTCTTC	CASSFMAGIDDEQFF
TRBV6-5	.	TRBJ1-1	16	.	TGTGCCAGCAGTTACTCTTCCAGGGTAGGGTACACTGAAGCTTTCTTT	CASSYSSRVGYTEAFF
TRBV2	once	TRBJ1-1	14	.	TGTGCCAGCAGTGAAGGGGCAGGGGTCACTGAAGCTTTCTTT	CASSEGAGVTEAFF
TRBV12-3/TRBV12-4	few	TRBJ2-7	15	.	TGTGCCAGCAGCCTCTCCCCCCAGGGGAAATACGAGCAGTACTTC	CASSLSPQGKYEQYF
TRBV25-1	.	TRBJ2-7	13	.	TGTGCCAGCAGTGAACTTAACGGCCGGGGGCCTCTCTTC	CASSELNGRGPLF
TRBV19	.	TRBJ1-1	15	.	TGTGCCAGTAGTCCCCACAGGGATGGAACCACTGAAGCTTTCTTT	CASSPHRDGTTEAFF
TRBV7-3	.	TRBJ1-1	14	.	TGTGCCAGCAGCCCCTCGGGGGGCTCCACTGAAGCTTTCTTT	CASSPSGGSTEAFF
TRBV9	few	TRBJ2-3	15	TRBD2	TGTGCCAGCACTAGCGGGGGGACTGGCACAGATACGCAGTATTTT	CASTSGGTGTDTQYF
TRBV7-2	.	TRBJ1-2	14	.	TGTGCCAGCAGGCCCATAGGGGACGTCTATGGCTACACCTTC	CASRPIGDVYGYTF
TRBV7-9	.	TRBJ2-5	16	TRBD1	TGTGCCAGCAGCTTAGTAGACAGGGGTTACCAAGAGACCCAGTACTTC	CASSLVDRGYQETQYF
TRBV7-9	.	TRBJ2-1	17	.	TGTGCCAGCAGCTCCAGTGTGGGACAAACCTCCTACAATGAGCAGTTCTTC	CASSSSVGQTSYNEQFF
TRBV28	.	TRBJ2-7	15	.	TGTGCCAGCAGTGCGGACGTGTTCAGCTCCTACGAGCAGTACTTC	CASSADVFSSYEQYF
TRBV6-1	.	TRBJ2-6	16	TRBD1	TGTGCCAGCACCGGACAGGGAAGGAACGGGGCCAACGTCCTGACTTTC	CASTGQGRNGANVLTF
TRBV12-3/TRBV12-4	.	TRBJ2-7	15	TRBD2	TGTGCCAGCAGTTTAAGCAGGGAGGGGACCTACGAGCAGTACTTC	CASSLSREGTYEQYF
TRBV6-5	.	TRBJ2-1	18	TRBD1	TGTGCCAGCAGTTACGGAGACGCGGCGGGACAGGGCTACAATGAGCAGTTCTTC	CASSYGDAAGQGYNEQFF
TRBV12-3/TRBV12-4	.	TRBJ2-7	15	.	TGTGCCAGCAGTTTAATCGGGACACCCACCTACGAGCAGTACTTC	CASSLIGTPTYEQYF
TRBV7-8	many	TRBJ2-5	15	.	TGTGCCAGCACTCTTAATTTGCGACGAATAGAGACCCAGTACTTC	CASTLNLRRIETQYF
TRBV7-9	.	TRBJ2-1	15	.	TGTGCCAGCAGCTTTTCGGAACAGGGCTACAATGAGCAGTTCTTC	CASSFSEQGYNEQFF
TRBV20-1	.	TRBJ2-7	13	.	TGCAGTGCTAGAGATTTAGGTGGGTACGAGCAGTACTTC	CSARDLGGYEQYF
TRBV7-3	few	TRBJ2-1	15	.	TGTGCCAGCAGCTTAACCCGGAGCTCCTACAATGAGCAGTTCTTC	CASSLTRSSYNEQFF
TRBV6-5	few	TRBJ1-5	16	.	TGTGCCAGCAGTCCCGACAGATCCGGGGTTATCCAGCCCCAGCATTTT	CASSPDRSGVIQPQHF
TRBV5-8	.	TRBJ2-2	15	.	TGTGCCAGCAGGCCGGGCGAAGTTATCCCCGGGGAGCTGTTTTTT	CASRPGEVIPGELFF
TRBV28	.	TRBJ2-7	13	.	TGTGCCAGCATCTCCTCGACGGCCTACGAGCAGTACTTC	CASISSTAYEQYF
TRBV5-6	.	TRBJ1-4	15	.	TGTGCCAGCAGCTTCCTGGGTGTGACTAATGAAAAACTGTTTTTT	CASSFLGVTNEKLFF